The next 11 T cell receptor beta chains were all read from a single sample in a study of blood T cell repertoires in COVID-19. Generated by immunoSEQ multiplex PCR, the TCRdb table keeps only in-frame clones and is missing some. The table records over 150,000 clones, about 87% of them present only once. Sequences were obtained from peripheral blood. These receptors originate from a woman in her late teens or twenties who had recovered from COVID-19.

V and J are TRBV19 and TRBJ2-3; 15 nucleotides line up with TRBD2. Per the germline V gene, CDR1 is LNHDA and CDR2 is SQIVND (reference sequence). This CDR3 region has 16 residues. V lost 5 bases and J lost 6; bases outside the gene matches: 6. The CDR3 region is CASSSGLAGGSDTQYF. CDR3 nucleotide sequence: TGTGCCAGTAGTTCAGGACTAGCGGGGGGGTCTGATACGCAGTATTTT.

This rearrangement joins TRBV6-5 to TRBJ2-2; D is possibly TRBD2 (5 bases). This CDR3 contains 14 residues. V was pared by 7 bases and J by 6 bases, with 15 bases between. Germline V gene lookup returns CDR1 MNHEY and CDR2 SVGAGI. CDR3 bases: TGTGCCAGCACCATAACTAGTCAGGCCGGGGAGCTGTTTTTT. Its protein is CASTITSQAGELFF.

The rearrangement links TRBV19 to TRBJ1-2; 7 bases fit TRBD1. Germline V gene data show CDR1 as LNHDA and CDR2 as SQIVND (reference sequence). CDR3 length: 15 residues. V gave up 5 bases and J gave up 0 bases; unmatched junction bases: 6. CDR3 sequence (DNA): TGTGCCAGTAGTCCCGGGACAGAGTCTAACTATGGCTACACCTTC. This sequence encodes CASSPGTESNYGYTF.

This sequence joins TRBV13 and TRBJ2-7; D call uncertain. The CDR3 spans 15 residues. Deletions cut 1 base from V and 0 bases from J, with 10 bases between. Germline values: CDR1 PRHDT, CDR2 FYEKMQ (reference sequence). CDR3 DNA: TGTGCCAGCAGCTTAGATCCGGGTTCCTCCTACGAGCAGTACTTC. Its protein is CASSLDPGSSYEQYF. Based on the CDR3 plus reference TRBV13 and TRBJ2-7, the full variable domain is AAGVIQSPRHLIKEKRETATLKCYPIPRHDTVYWYQQGPGQDPQFLISFYEKMQSDKGSIPDRFSAQQFSDYHSELNMSSLELGDSALYFCASSLDPGSSYEQYFGPGTRLTVT.

The V and J genes are TRBV28 and TRBJ2-1; 7 bases are a match to TRBD1. The germline V gene encodes CDR1 MDHEN and CDR2 SYDVKM. The CDR3 has 17 residues. The V segment lost 4 bases and the J segment 6 bases; nucleotides outside the gene matches: 15. The CDR3 region is CASSSPAGGLKANEQFF. The CDR3 nucleotides read TGTGCCAGCAGTTCCCCCGCAGGGGGATTGAAGGCCAATGAGCAGTTCTTC. The whole variable domain, filled in from reference TRBV28 and TRBJ2-1, reads DVKVTQSSRYLVKRTGEKVFLECVQDMDHENMFWYRQDPGLGLRLIYFSYDVKMKEKGDIPEGYSVSREKKERFSLILESASTNQTSMYLCASSSPAGGLKANEQFFGPGTRLTVL.

In DNA form, the CDR3 reads TGTGCCAGCAGTTACGCGGGACTGCAAGAGACCCAGTACTTC. Protein sequence: CASSYAGLQETQYF. The chain couples TRBV6-2 or TRBV6-3 to TRBJ2-5; the D gene is possibly TRBD2 (6 bases). Looked up from germline, CDR1 is MNHEY and CDR2 is SVGEGT. V was pared by 2 bases and J by 2 bases, with 9 bases between. The CDR3 sequence is 14 residues long.

The genes are TRBV7-9 and TRBJ2-1; 7 nucleotides agree with TRBD1. The germline V gene encodes CDR1 SEHNR and CDR2 FQNEAQ (reference sequence). After removal of 6 bases from V and 2 bases from J, the junction contained 7 bases not matched to a gene. The CDR3 has 15 amino acids. In nucleotides, the CDR3 is TGTGCCAGCAGGGGGAGACAGGGTACCTACAATGAGCAGTTCTTC. This encodes CASRGRQGTYNEQFF.

This clone was observed a single time. The chain has TRBV9 and TRBJ2-2; 8 nucleotides agree with TRBD2. Germline assignment: CDR1 SGDLS and CDR2 YYNGEE. The CDR3 is 14 amino acids. The J segment lost 6 bases and the V segment lost 4 bases, leaving 5 bases of the junction unmatched. The CDR3 bases are TGTGCCAGCAGCCTGGGACTAGGGGCCGGGGAGCTGTTTTTT. Translation gives CASSLGLGAGELFF. The full variable domain, in which reference TRBV9 and TRBJ2-2 provide the parts outside the CDR3, is DSGVTQTPKHLITATGQRVTLRCSPRSGDLSVYWYQQSLDQGLQFLIQYYNGEERAKGNILERFSAQQFPDLHSELNLSSLELGDSALYFCASSLGLGAGELFFGEGSRLTVL.

The chain joins TRBV7-8 to TRBJ1-2; TRBD1 agrees at 7 bases. Germline V gene sequence: CDR1 SGHVS, CDR2 FQNEAQ. The CDR3 loop spans 18 amino acids. The V and J ends lost 5 bases and 4 bases, in that order; junction bases with no gene match: 19. The CDR3 nucleotides read TGTGCCAGCAGCCTTACGAACCTCCTCGGACAGGCCCCCTATGGCTACACCTTC. This gives the protein CASSLTNLLGQAPYGYTF.

The V gene is TRBV7-9, the J gene TRBJ1-6, with TRBD1 matching 9 bases. Germline V gives CDR1 SEHNR, CDR2 FQNEAQ (reference sequence). V dropped 1 base and J dropped 7; count of bases not matched to a gene: 2. The CDR3 runs 15 residues. CDR3 protein: CASSLVGQGNSPLHF. CDR3 DNA: TGTGCCAGCAGCTTAGTCGGACAGGGGAATTCACCCCTCCACTTT.

The V gene is TRBV7-2, the J gene TRBJ2-7; 10 bases match TRBD2. The V segment lost 0 bases and the J segment 2 bases; nucleotides outside the gene matches: 1. Germline V gives CDR1 SGHTA, CDR2 FQGNSA. The CDR3 is made up of 15 amino acids. The chain's CDR3 is CASSLAGLAAYEQYV. CDR3 in DNA: TGTGCCAGCAGCTTAGCCGGACTAGCGGCCTACGAGCAGTACGTC.